This T cell receptor beta chain was sequenced in a study of OX40 agonist ivuxolimab in advanced cancers. Libraries were prepared by immunoSEQ multiplex PCR; TCRdb keeps only in-frame clonotypes and omits some of them. The repertoire includes roughly 20,000 clones, roughly 82% of them detected once, and just over 3% sits in the top ten. This clone appeared a single time. Its matching antigen is unknown. CDR1 SGHRS and CDR2 YFSETQ come from the germline V gene. V was shortened by 4 bases and J by 4 bases, with 15 bases between the two germline ends. CDR3 size: 15 residues. Whole-study results and caveats: At 0.1-3.0 mg/kg, partial responders had clonal expansion among the lowest observed. More expanded clones were seen, on average, in CD8+ T cells than in CD4+.

This clonotype was obtained from an adult with an advanced solid tumor such as melanoma, head and neck, liver or kidney cancer. The V call is TRBV5-1, the J call TRBJ2-1; D possibly corresponds to TRBD1 (6 bases). Sequenced material: CD4+ or CD8+ T cells sorted from blood, taken in a trial of the OX40 agonist ivuxolimab. This CDR3 reads CASSLGSRGYNEQFF. The CDR3 DNA is TGCGCCAGCAGCCTGGGGAGCAGGGGTTACAATGAGCAGTTCTTC.